The T cell receptor (beta chain) described here comes from a study of T cell repertoires in cytomegalovirus infection. Whole-study context: Indicated by public TCR beta signatures were CMV infection and matching HLA type. General study points: Identification of carriers of CMV plus the relevant HLA was achieved through cumulative public TCR beta family frequency.

A single record per CDR3 protein comes from TCRdb applying MiXCR to the reads. Here the sample spans about 310,000 distinct CDR3 sequences, roughly 25% being singletons. Germline lookup yields CDR1 SGHTA and CDR2 FQGTGA. The CDR3 is 16 amino acids. Trimming took 0 bases from V and 1 from J; bases not matched to a gene: 3. This clonotype was seen a few times. Its specificity is unknown. The specimen comprised cultured PBMCs, sampled from culture after CMV antigen stimulation. V usage is TRBV7-3 and J usage is TRBJ2-3; 8 positions agree with TRBD2. This clonotype originated in a human donor in good health (CMV status not recorded). Some clones in this sample may be carry-over from other donors' samples. The CDR3 DNA follows: TGTGCCAGCAGCTTAACGCTGCGGGGGGGCACAGATACGCAGTATTTT. This sequence encodes CASSLTLRGGTDTQYF.